A single sample is the source of the 30 T cell receptor beta chains below, sequenced in a study of T cell responses to AZD1222 COVID-19 vaccine. Only in-frame clones appear in the TCRdb table, and some are missing; sequencing was by immunoSEQ multiplex PCR. The sample contains about 110,000 clones, around 84% of which appear only once. The starting material was peripheral blood, obtained on day 0 of AZD1222 vaccination. The receptors come from an adult in good health.

This chain uses TRBV14 with TRBJ2-1, with D unresolved. V was trimmed by 0 bases and J by 6 bases, leaving 12 bases between them. There are 15 residues in the CDR3. Germline CDR1 reads SGHDN; CDR2 reads FVKESK. DNA of the CDR3: TGTGCCAGCAGCCAAGATGTTGCTGTGGGCAATGAGCAGTTCTTC. Protein sequence: CASSQDVAVGNEQFF.

The chain recombines TRBV6-5 with TRBJ2-3, with D perhaps being TRBD1 or TRBD2 (6 bases each). CDR3 length: 13 amino acids. Germline CDR1 reads MNHEY; CDR2 reads SVGAGI. V was shortened by 6 bases and J by 4 bases, with 11 bases between the two germline ends. CDR3 nucleotide sequence: TGTGCCAGCAGGTGGGGGGCTTCAGATACGCAGTATTTT. This codes for CASRWGASDTQYF.

This clone has only a few counts. The V call is TRBV11-1, the J call TRBJ1-2; D is undetermined. Germline-derived CDR1 and CDR2 are SGHAT and FQDESV (reference sequence). V dropped 5 bases and J dropped 0 bases, with 13 bases sitting between them. The CDR3 totals 15 residues. The DNA of the CDR3 is TGTGCCAGCAGCCCTTCTCAAGGAACTAACTATGGCTACACCTTC. Its translation is CASSPSQGTNYGYTF.

The chain recombines TRBV4-3 with TRBJ2-3; 12 bases agree with TRBD2. Germline V gene lookup returns CDR1 LGHNA and CDR2 YSLEER. Trimming took 4 bases from V and 4 from J; bases not matched to a gene: 0. The CDR3 consists of 14 residues. CDR3 residues: CASSPSGGADTQYF. CDR3 nucleotide sequence: TGCGCCAGCAGCCCTAGCGGGGGGGCAGATACGCAGTATTTT.

The chain uses TRBV4-1 and TRBJ1-1; D is ambiguous. The CDR3 has 14 residues. In germline, CDR1 is MGHRA, CDR2 YSYEKL. Trimming cost V 3 bases and J 0 bases, with 8 bases left between them. CDR3 sequence: CASSHHTLNTEAFF. CDR3 coding DNA: TGCGCCAGCAGCCATCACACTTTGAACACTGAAGCTTTCTTT.

Only a few counts were recorded for this clone. The rearrangement joins TRBV7-8 to TRBJ1-2; 8 nucleotides align to TRBD1. Per the germline V gene, CDR1 is SGHVS and CDR2 is FQNEAQ. V shed 5 bases, J shed 4 bases, and the junction held 3 bases outside the gene matches. CDR3 length: 13 amino acids. Here the CDR3 reads CASSRQGIYGYTF. As DNA, the CDR3 is TGTGCCAGCAGCCGACAGGGGATCTATGGCTACACCTTC.

This rearrangement joins TRBV30 to TRBJ2-3; 8 bases are a match to TRBD1. The junction had 4 bases not matched to a gene; V was cut back by 1 base and J by 4 bases. The CDR3 is 14 residues long. The germline CDR1 and CDR2 sequences are GTSNPN and SVGIG (reference sequence). CDR3 residues: CAWSGGQGPDTQYF. CDR3 coding DNA: TGTGCCTGGAGTGGCGGACAGGGCCCAGATACGCAGTATTTT.

The table lists this clone with a few counts. The V call is TRBV27, the J call TRBJ2-1, with D possibly matching TRBD1 (6 bases). There are 14 residues in the CDR3. V gave up 8 bases and J gave up 1 base, with 12 bases separating them. Looked up from germline, CDR1 is MNHEY and CDR2 is SMNVEV (reference sequence). CDR3 amino acids: CASATGRSYNEQFF. The CDR3, as DNA: TGTGCCAGCGCCACAGGGAGATCCTACAATGAGCAGTTCTTC.

CDR3 region: CASRPGGSRSGNTIYF. In DNA form, the CDR3 reads TGTGCCAGCCGACCTGGGGGGAGTCGCTCTGGAAACACCATATATTTT. The chain uses TRBV7-2 and TRBJ1-3; possibly TRBD1 for D (5 bases). Trimming removed 8 bases from V and 0 bases from J, with 17 bases in between. The CDR3 runs 16 residues. CDR1 SGHTA and CDR2 FQGNSA come from the germline V gene.

The chain employs TRBV7-3 and TRBJ2-3, with 15 nucleotides matching TRBD2. Looked up from germline, CDR1 is SGHTA and CDR2 is FQGTGA. V lost 3 bases and J lost 2; bases outside the gene matches: 3. The CDR3 contains 17 residues. The CDR3: CASSFGTSGGNTDTQYF. CDR3 nucleotides: TGTGCCAGCAGCTTTGGGACTAGCGGGGGGAACACAGATACGCAGTATTTT.

V and J are TRBV19 and TRBJ1-1, with no clear D. The germline V gene encodes CDR1 LNHDA and CDR2 SQIVND (reference sequence). V dropped 5 bases and J dropped 0 bases, with 10 bases sitting between them. The CDR3 loop spans 14 amino acids. The CDR3 sequence: CASSVNSLNTEAFF. Here the CDR3 DNA reads TGTGCCAGTAGTGTTAACAGTTTGAACACTGAAGCTTTCTTT.

This chain joins TRBV27 and TRBJ1-6, with D possibly TRBD1 on 6 matching bases. V dropped 5 bases and J dropped 0 bases, with 14 bases sitting between them. CDR1 MNHEY and CDR2 SMNVEV come from the germline V gene (reference sequence). The CDR3 length is 17 residues. The CDR3 nucleotides read TGTGCCAGCAGTAAACTTACAGGGAGCTCCTATAATTCACCCCTCCACTTT. Protein product: CASSKLTGSSYNSPLHF.

The chain carries TRBV5-5 and TRBJ1-3, with 9 nucleotides matching TRBD1. The germline gives CDR1 SGHKS, CDR2 YYEKEE (reference sequence). This CDR3 has 15 amino acids. V shed 5 bases, J shed 3 bases, and the junction held 6 bases outside the gene matches. CDR3 coding DNA: TGTGCCAGCAGACGGACAGGGGATGTTGGAAACACCATATATTTT. It encodes CASRRTGDVGNTIYF.

This chain joins TRBV6-1 and TRBJ2-2; 10 nucleotides align to TRBD2. Per germline, CDR1 MNHNS and CDR2 SASEGT. The CDR3 runs to 16 residues. Trimming cost V 3 bases and J 4 bases; bases outside gene matches: 5. The CDR3 sequence is CASSEGLARTTGELFF. CDR3 bases: TGTGCCAGCAGTGAGGGACTAGCGAGAACCACCGGGGAGCTGTTTTTT.

The J gene is TRBJ1-2, the V gene TRBV19, with a possible D match to TRBD1 (6 bases). The CDR3 is 15 amino acids. Germline CDR1 and CDR2: LNHDA and SQIVND (reference sequence). The ends were cut back, 6 bases at V and 4 bases at J, with 18 bases in the middle. In nucleotides, the CDR3 is TGTGCCAGTAGCCTTCCCGGGGGACAAAGCTATGGCTACACCTTC. Translated, it gives CASSLPGGQSYGYTF.

The chain is built from TRBV11-3 and TRBJ2-3; 10 bases are shared with TRBD2. Germline assignment: CDR1 SGHNT and CDR2 YENEEA. The junction had 9 bases not matched to a gene; V was cut back by 1 base and J by 14 bases. The CDR3 runs to 14 residues. The DNA of the CDR3 is TGTGCCAGCAGCTTAGTTGCTAGCGGGGGAATTTCGTATTTT. Protein sequence: CASSLVASGGISYF.

The V gene is TRBV7-9, the J gene TRBJ1-4, with D perhaps matching TRBD1 (6 bases). Germline CDR1 is SEHNR and CDR2 is FQNEAQ (reference sequence). The CDR3 spans 17 residues. V lost 1 base and J lost 3, with 15 bases in between. CDR3 sequence (DNA): TGTGCCAGCAGCTTAGGGACGGGGGCTGGGGCTAATGAAAAACTGTTTTTT. This translates into CASSLGTGAGANEKLFF.

This chain uses TRBV30 with TRBJ1-6; a possible D gene is TRBD1 (6 bases). Trimming removed 2 bases from V and 8 bases from J, with 16 bases in between. This CDR3 comprises 15 residues. Germline V gene lookup returns CDR1 GTSNPN and CDR2 SVGIG (reference sequence). DNA for the CDR3: TGTGCCTGGAGTTTGCCAGGGGTTTGGTATTCACCCCTCCACTTT. Protein sequence: CAWSLPGVWYSPLHF.

This chain connects TRBV2 to TRBJ1-1; no clear D gene. The germline V gene has CDR1 SNHLY and CDR2 FYNNEI. V was shortened by 6 bases and J by 0 bases, with 5 bases between the two germline ends. This CDR3 spans 12 amino acids. The DNA for the CDR3 is TGTGCCAGCAGGGAGATGAACACTGAAGCTTTCTTT. Residues: CASREMNTEAFF.

The genes are TRBV29-1 and TRBJ1-1; D uncertain. There are 11 residues in the CDR3. Trimming removed 4 bases from V and 1 base from J, with 4 bases in between. Germline-derived CDR1 and CDR2 are SQVTM and ANQGSEA. The CDR3 nucleotides read TGCAGCGTTGTCGCGAACACTGAAGCTTTCTTT. Protein: CSVVANTEAFF. The whole variable domain, remainder taken from reference TRBV29-1 and TRBJ1-1, is SAVISQKPSRDICQRGTSLTIQCQVDSQVTMMFWYRQQPGQSLTLIATANQGSEATYESGFVIDKFPISRPNLTFSTLTVSNMSPEDSSIYLCSVVANTEAFFGQGTRLTVV.

As to this clone: One junction end disagrees with the germline gene, perhaps due to a read error. The CDR3 DNA follows: TGTGCCATCAGTGAGTCTTCAGGGACCGGTGAGGTTTTT. This sequence encodes CAISESSGTGEVF. The chain couples TRBV10-3 to TRBJ1-4; D might be TRBD1 (5 bases). CDR3 length equals 13 residues. The germline V gene has CDR1 ENHRY and CDR2 SYGVKD.

The chain carries TRBV12-3 or TRBV12-4 and TRBJ2-3; no reliable D call. CDR3 length: 13 amino acids. V dropped 4 bases and J dropped 0 bases, with 5 bases sitting between them. Here the CDR3 reads CASSWGSTDTQYF. CDR3 bases: TGTGCCAGCAGTTGGGGAAGCACAGATACGCAGTATTTT.

The chain employs TRBV6-5 and TRBJ1-3, with D unresolved. Between the trimmed V and J ends, which lost 5 bases and 4 bases, there was a span of 12 bases. This CDR3 is 14 amino acids long. The germline V gene has CDR1 MNHEY and CDR2 SVGAGI. CDR3 coding DNA: TGTGCCAGCAGTCCGGGGAAGTCGGGAAACACCATATATTTT. Its protein is CASSPGKSGNTIYF.

This chain uses TRBV2 with TRBJ2-1; D call uncertain. The CDR3 spans 13 residues. Trimming pared 7 bases from V and 5 bases from J, leaving 12 bases between. CDR1 is SNHLY and CDR2 is FYNNEI in the germline V gene. CDR3 loop: CASKQYNNNEQFF. Written as DNA, the CDR3 is TGTGCCAGCAAGCAGTACAATAACAATGAGCAGTTCTTC.

This clone was counted only a few times. The CDR3 here is CAWNSERGNTIYF. The DNA for the CDR3 is TGTGCCTGGAATTCAGAGCGGGGAAACACCATATATTTT. The chain couples TRBV30 to TRBJ1-3, with unresolved D. The ends were cut back, 4 bases at V and 4 bases at J, with 11 bases in the middle. The V gene's germline CDR1 is GTSNPN and CDR2 SVGIG (reference sequence). This CDR3 region has 13 residues.

This clone was found once. The V gene is TRBV29-1, the J gene TRBJ1-2, with D possibly matching TRBD1 (6 bases). CDR3 length: 13 amino acids. Germline loops: CDR1 SQVTM, CDR2 ANQGSEA. Trimming left V 2 bases short and J 4 bases short, with 11 bases between. The CDR3 nucleotides read TGCAGCGTTGAACCGACAGGAGTCTATGGCTACACCTTC. It codes for CSVEPTGVYGYTF.

The rearrangement uses TRBV20-1 and TRBJ1-6, with no clear D. The CDR3 is made up of 11 amino acids. The germline gives CDR1 DFQATT, CDR2 SNEGSKA (reference sequence). Deletions cut 5 bases from V and 7 bases from J, with 6 bases between. CDR3: CSAGLNSPLHF. CDR3 in DNA: TGCAGTGCTGGGTTGAATTCACCCCTCCACTTT.

In this sample, this clone turned up once. The gene calls are TRBV7-9 and TRBJ1-2, with D possibly TRBD1 on 5 matching bases. Trimming stripped 5 bases from V and 1 base from J, with 11 bases between. The CDR3 is 14 residues long. Germline CDR1 SEHNR, CDR2 FQNEAQ (reference sequence). In DNA form, the CDR3 reads TGTGCCAGCAGCGTAGTTAGGGGTAACTATGGCTACACCTTC. This sequence encodes CASSVVRGNYGYTF. Filled out from reference TRBV7-9 and TRBJ1-2, the complete variable domain reads DTGVSQNPRHKITKRGQNVTFRCDPISEHNRLYWYRQTLGQGPEFLTYFQNEAQLEKSRLLSDRFSAERPKGSFSTLEIQRTEQGDSAMYLCASSVVRGNYGYTFGSGTRLTVV.

A few counts support this clone. The gene calls are TRBV7-2 and TRBJ1-5; D is ambiguous. The length of the CDR3 is 15 residues. CDR1 is SGHTA and CDR2 is FQGNSA in the germline V gene. V shed 5 bases and J shed 4 bases, with 15 bases lying between them. CDR3 nucleotides: TGTGCCAGCAGCCCCCGTACATCCCCGAATCAGCCCCAGCATTTT. Protein sequence: CASSPRTSPNQPQHF.

This sequence joins TRBV5-1 and TRBJ2-2; TRBD2 agrees at 11 bases. The V gene's germline CDR1 is SGHRS and CDR2 YFSETQ. The CDR3 consists of 18 residues. J was trimmed by 0 bases and V by 0 bases; bases with no gene match: 4. Written as DNA, the CDR3 is TGCGCCAGCAGCTTGGAACCTAGCGGGGGGTCGAACACCGGGGAGCTGTTTTTT. Translated, it gives CASSLEPSGGSNTGELFF. Full variable domain (remainder filled in from reference TRBV5-1 and TRBJ2-2): KAGVTQTPRYLIKTRGQQVTLSCSPISGHRSVSWYQQTPGQGLQFLFEYFSETQRNKGNFPGRFSGRQFSNSRSEMNVSTLELGDSALYLCASSLEPSGGSNTGELFFGEGSRLTVL.